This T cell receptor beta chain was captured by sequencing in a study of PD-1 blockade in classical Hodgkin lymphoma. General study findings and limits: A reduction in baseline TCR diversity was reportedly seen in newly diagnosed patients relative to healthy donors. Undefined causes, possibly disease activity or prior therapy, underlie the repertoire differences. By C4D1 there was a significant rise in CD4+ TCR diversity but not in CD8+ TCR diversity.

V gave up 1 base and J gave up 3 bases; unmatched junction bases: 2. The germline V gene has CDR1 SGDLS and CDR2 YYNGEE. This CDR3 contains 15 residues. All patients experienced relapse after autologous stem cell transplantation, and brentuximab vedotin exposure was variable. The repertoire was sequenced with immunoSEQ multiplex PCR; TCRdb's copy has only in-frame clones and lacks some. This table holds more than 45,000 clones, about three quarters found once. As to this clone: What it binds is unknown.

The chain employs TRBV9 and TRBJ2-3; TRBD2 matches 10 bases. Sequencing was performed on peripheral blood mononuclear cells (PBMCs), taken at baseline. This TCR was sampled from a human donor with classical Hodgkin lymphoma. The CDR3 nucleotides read TGTGCCAGCAGCGTAAGCGGGAGGGAAACAGATACGCAGTATTTT. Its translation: CASSVSGRETDTQYF.